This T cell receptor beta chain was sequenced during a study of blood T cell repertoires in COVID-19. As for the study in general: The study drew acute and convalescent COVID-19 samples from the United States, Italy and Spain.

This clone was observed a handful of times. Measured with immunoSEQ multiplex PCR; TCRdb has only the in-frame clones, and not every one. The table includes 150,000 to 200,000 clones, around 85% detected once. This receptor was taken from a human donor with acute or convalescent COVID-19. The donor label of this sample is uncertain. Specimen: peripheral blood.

In DNA form, the CDR3 reads TGTGCCACCTCCCCGCAGGGGGCTAACTATGGCTACACCTTC. Translated: CATSPQGANYGYTF. This chain connects TRBV19 to TRBJ1-2; 7 positions match TRBD1. In germline, CDR1 is LNHDA, CDR2 SQIVND (reference sequence). This CDR3 is built from 14 residues. V lost 10 bases and J lost 0; bases outside the gene matches: 8.